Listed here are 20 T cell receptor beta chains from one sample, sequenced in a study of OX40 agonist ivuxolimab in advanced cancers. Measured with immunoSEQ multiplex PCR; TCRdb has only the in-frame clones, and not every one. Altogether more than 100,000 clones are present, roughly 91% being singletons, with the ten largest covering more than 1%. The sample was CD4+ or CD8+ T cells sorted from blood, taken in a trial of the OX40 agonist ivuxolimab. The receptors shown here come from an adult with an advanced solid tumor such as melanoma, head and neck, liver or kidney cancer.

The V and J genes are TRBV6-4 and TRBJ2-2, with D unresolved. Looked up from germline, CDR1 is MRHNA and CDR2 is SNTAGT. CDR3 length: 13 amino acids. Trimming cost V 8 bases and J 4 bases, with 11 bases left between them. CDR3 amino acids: CASQLLSTGELFF. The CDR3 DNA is TGTGCCAGCCAACTACTAAGCACCGGGGAGCTGTTTTTT.

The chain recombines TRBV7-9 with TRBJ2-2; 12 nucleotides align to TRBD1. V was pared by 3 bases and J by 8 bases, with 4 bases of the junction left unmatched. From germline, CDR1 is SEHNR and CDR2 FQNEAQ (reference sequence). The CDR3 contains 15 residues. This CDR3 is CASSLGQGASGELFF. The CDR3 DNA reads TGTGCCAGCAGCTTGGGACAGGGGGCGTCAGGGGAGCTGTTTTTT.

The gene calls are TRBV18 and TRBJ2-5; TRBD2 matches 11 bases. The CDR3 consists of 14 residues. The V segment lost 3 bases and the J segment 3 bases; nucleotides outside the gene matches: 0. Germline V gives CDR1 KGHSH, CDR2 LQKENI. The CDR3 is CASSPTSGEETQYF. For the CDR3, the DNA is TGTGCCAGCTCACCGACTAGCGGGGAAGAGACCCAGTACTTC.

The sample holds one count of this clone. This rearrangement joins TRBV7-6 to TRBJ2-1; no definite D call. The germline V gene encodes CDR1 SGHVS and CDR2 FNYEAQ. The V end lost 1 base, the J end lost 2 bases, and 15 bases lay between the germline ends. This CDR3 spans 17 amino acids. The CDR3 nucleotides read TGTGCCAGCAGCTTAGTCCGTCCCAGACGACCCTACAATGAGCAGTTCTTC. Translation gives CASSLVRPRRPYNEQFF.

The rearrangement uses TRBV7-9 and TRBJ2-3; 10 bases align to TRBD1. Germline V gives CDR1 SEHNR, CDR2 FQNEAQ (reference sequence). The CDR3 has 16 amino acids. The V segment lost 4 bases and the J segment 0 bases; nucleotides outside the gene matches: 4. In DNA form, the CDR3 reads TGTGCCAGCAGCTCCGGGACAGGGGTTAGCACAGATACGCAGTATTTT. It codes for CASSSGTGVSTDTQYF.

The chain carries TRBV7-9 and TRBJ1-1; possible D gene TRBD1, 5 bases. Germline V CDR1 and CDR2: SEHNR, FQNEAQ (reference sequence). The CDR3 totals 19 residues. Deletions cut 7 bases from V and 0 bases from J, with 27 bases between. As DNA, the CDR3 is TGTGCCAGCACCCAAAGGGGCGGGGGTAGCACCCGCATGAACACTGAAGCTTTCTTT. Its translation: CASTQRGGGSTRMNTEAFF. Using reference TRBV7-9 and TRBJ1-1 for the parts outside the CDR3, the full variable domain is DTGVSQNPRHKITKRGQNVTFRCDPISEHNRLYWYRQTLGQGPEFLTYFQNEAQLEKSRLLSDRFSAERPKGSFSTLEIQRTEQGDSAMYLCASTQRGGGSTRMNTEAFFGQGTRLTVV.

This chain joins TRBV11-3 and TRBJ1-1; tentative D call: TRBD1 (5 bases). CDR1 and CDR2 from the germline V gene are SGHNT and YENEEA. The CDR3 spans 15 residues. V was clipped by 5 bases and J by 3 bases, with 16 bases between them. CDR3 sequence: CASSQAGGVDTEAFF. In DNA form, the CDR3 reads TGTGCCAGCAGCCAAGCGGGGGGGGTCGACACTGAAGCTTTCTTT.

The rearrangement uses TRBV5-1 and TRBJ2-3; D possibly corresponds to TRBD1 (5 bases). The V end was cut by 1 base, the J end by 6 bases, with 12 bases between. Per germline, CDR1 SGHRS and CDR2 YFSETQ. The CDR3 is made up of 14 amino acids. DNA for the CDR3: TGCGCCAGCAGCTTGAGTCAGGGCATCGATACGCAGTATTTT. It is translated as CASSLSQGIDTQYF.

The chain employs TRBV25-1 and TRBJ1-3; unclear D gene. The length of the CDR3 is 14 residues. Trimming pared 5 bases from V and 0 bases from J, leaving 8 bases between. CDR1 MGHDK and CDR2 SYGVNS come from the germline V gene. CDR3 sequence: CASSPATSGNTIYF. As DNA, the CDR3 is TGTGCCAGCAGTCCCGCCACCTCTGGAAACACCATATATTTT.

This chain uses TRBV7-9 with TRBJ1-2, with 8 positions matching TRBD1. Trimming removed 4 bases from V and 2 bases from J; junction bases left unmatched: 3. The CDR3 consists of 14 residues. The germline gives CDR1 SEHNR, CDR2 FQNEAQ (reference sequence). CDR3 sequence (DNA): TGTGCCAGCAGCTCCGGGACAGGCAACTATGGCTACACCTTC. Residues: CASSSGTGNYGYTF.

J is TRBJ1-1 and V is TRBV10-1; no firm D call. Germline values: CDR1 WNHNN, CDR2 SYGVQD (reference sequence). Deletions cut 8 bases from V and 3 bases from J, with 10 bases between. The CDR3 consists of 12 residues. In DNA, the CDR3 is TGCGCCAGCTCGGGATCCGACACTGAAGCTTTCTTT. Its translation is CASSGSDTEAFF.

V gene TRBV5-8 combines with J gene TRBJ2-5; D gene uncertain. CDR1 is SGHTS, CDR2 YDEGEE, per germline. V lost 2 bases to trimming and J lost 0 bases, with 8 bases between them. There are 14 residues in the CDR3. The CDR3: CASSFAQHQETQYF. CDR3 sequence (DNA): TGTGCCAGCAGCTTCGCGCAGCACCAAGAGACCCAGTACTTC.

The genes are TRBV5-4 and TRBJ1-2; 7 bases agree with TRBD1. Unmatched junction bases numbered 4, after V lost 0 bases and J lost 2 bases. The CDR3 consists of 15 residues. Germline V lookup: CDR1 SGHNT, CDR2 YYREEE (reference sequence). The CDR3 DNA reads TGTGCCAGCAGCTTGGGGGGGGACAGAAACTATGGCTACACCTTC. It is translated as CASSLGGDRNYGYTF.

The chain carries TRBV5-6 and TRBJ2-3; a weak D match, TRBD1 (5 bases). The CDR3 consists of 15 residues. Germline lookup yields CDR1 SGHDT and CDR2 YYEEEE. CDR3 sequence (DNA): TGTGCTACCCGCGGTGCAGGGTATTTCACAGATACGCAGTATTTT. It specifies CATRGAGYFTDTQYF.

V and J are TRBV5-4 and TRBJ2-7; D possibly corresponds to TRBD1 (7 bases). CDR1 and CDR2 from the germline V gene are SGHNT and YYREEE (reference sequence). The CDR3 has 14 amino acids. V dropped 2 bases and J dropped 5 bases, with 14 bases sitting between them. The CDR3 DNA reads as TGTGCCAGCAGCTTTGTCCAGGGGGAGGACGAGCAGTACTTC. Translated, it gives CASSFVQGEDEQYF.

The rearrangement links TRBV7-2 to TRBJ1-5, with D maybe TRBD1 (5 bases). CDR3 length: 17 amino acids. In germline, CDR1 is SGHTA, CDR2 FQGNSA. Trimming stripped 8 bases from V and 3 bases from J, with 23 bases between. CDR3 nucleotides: TGTGCCAGCTCTATGGATGGTCAGGGAATTATCAATCAGCCCCAGCATTTT. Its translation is CASSMDGQGIINQPQHF.

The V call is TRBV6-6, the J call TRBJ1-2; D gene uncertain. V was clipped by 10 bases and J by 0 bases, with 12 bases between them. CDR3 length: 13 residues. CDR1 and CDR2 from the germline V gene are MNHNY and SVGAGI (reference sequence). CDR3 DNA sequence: TGTGCCACCAGACGGGAAGCTAACTATGGCTACACCTTC. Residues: CATRREANYGYTF.

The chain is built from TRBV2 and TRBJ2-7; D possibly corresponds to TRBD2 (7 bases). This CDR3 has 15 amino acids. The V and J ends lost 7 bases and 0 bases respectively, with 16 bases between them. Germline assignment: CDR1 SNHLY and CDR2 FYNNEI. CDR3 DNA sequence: TGTGCCAGCAATGGGGGGGGCGGGATCTCCTACGAGCAGTACTTC. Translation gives CASNGGGGISYEQYF.

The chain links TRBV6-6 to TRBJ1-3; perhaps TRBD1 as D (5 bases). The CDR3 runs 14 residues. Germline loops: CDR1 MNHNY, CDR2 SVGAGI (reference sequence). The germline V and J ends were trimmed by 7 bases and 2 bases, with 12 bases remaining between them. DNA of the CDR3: TGTGCCAGCACTCCCAGGGTCACTGGAAACACCATATATTTT. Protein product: CASTPRVTGNTIYF.

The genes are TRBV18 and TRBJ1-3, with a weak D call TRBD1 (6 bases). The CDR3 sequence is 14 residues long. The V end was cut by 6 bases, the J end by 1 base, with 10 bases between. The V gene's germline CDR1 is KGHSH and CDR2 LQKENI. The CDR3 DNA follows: TGTGCCAGCTCGCAGGGGATTTCTGGAAACACCATATATTTT. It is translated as CASSQGISGNTIYF.